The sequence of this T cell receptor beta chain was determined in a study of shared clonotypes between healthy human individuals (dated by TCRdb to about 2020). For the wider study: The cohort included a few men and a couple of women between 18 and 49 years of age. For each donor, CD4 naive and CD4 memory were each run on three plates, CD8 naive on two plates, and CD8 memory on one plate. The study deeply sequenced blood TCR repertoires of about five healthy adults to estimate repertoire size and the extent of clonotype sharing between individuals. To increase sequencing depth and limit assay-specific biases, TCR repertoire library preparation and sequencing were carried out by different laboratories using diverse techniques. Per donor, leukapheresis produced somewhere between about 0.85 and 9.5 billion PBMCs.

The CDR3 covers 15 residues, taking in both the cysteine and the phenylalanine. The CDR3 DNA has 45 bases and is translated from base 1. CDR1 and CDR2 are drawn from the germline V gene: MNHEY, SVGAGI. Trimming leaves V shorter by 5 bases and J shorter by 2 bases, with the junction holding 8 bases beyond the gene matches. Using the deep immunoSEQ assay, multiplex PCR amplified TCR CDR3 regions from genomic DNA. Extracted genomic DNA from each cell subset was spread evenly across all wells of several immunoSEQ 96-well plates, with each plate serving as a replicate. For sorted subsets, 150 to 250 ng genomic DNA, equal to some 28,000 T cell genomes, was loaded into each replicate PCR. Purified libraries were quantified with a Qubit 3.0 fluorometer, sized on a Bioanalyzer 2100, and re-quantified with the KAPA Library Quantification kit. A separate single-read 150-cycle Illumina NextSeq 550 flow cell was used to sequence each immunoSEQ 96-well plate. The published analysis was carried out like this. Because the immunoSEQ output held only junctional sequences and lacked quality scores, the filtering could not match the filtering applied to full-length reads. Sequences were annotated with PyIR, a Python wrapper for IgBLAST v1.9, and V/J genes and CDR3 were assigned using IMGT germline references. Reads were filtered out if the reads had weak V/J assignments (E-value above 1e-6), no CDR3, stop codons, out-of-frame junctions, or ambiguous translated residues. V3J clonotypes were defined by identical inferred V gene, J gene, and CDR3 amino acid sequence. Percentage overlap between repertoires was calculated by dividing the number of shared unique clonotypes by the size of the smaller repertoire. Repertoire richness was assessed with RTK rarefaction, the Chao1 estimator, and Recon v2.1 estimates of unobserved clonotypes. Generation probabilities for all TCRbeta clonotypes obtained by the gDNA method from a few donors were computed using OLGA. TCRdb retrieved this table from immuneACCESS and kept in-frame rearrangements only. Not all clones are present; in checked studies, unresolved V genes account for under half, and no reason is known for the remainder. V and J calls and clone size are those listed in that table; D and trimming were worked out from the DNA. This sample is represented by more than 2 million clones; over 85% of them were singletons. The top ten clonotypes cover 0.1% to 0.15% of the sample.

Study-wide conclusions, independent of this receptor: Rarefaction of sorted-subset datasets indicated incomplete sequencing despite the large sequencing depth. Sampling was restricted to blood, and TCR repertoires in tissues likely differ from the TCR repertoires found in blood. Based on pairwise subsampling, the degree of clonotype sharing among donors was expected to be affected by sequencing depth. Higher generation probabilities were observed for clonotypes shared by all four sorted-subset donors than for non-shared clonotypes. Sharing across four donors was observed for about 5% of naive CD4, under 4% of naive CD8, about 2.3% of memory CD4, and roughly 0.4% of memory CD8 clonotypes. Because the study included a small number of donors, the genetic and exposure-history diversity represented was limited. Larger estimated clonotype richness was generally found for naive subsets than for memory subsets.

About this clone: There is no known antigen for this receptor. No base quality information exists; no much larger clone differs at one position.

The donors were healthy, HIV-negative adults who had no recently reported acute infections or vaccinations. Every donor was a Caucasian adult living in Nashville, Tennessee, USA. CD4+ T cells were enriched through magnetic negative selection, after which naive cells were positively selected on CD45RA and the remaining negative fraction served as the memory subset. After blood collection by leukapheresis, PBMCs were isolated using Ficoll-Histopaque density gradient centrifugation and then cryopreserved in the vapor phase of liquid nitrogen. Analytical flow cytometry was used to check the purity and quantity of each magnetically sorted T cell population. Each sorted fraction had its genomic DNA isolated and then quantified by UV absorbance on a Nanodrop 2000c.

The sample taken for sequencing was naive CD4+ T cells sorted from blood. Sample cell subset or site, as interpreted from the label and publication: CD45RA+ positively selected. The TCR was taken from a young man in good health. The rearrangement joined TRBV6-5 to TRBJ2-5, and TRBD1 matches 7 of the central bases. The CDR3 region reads CASSPSTGRQETQYF. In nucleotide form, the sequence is TGTGCCAGCAGTCCATCGACAGGGCGTCAAGAGACCCAGTACTTC.